These T cell receptor beta chains were read from a single sample in a study of neoadjuvant anti-PD-1 for oral cavity cancer. The data were produced by immunoSEQ multiplex PCR, yet TCRdb's version contains in-frame clones alone and is incomplete. The profile shows some 15,000 clones, approximately 67% of them singletons. The source was PBMCs, collected before nivolumab (anti-PD-1) treatment. Source of these receptors: a person between 40 and 79 years old with oral cavity squamous cell carcinoma. Each CDR3 is given with its conserved first and last residue. The D gene is left open where the match is weak. The listing skips clone size in some rows; elsewhere it reads once, few, many or a size class.

TRBD1	-	15	TRBV28	TRBJ1-4	TGTGCCAGCAGTTCGGCCGGGACAGGGGGCGAAAAACTGTTTTTT	CASSSAGTGGEKLFF
-	once	16	TRBV9	TRBJ2-5	TGTGCCAGCAGCGCAAGGCCTGGGGGGCCCCAAGAGACCCAGTACTTC	CASSARPGGPQETQYF
-	-	14	TRBV5-4	TRBJ1-1	TGTGCCAGCAGCTTATACGGGGGAAGCACTGAAGCTTTCTTT	CASSLYGGSTEAFF
-	-	15	TRBV6-4	TRBJ2-7	TGTGCCAGCAGTGTTAGCCGGGACGGACCCTACGAGCAGTACTTC	CASSVSRDGPYEQYF
TRBD1	few	12	TRBV25-1	TRBJ1-1	TGTGCCAGCAGTCCGGGACAGGGGACGGCTTTCTTT	CASSPGQGTAFF
TRBD1	-	17	TRBV2	TRBJ2-7	TGTGCCAGCAGTGATAGACAGGGCACCATCTTCTCCTACGAGCAGTACTTC	CASSDRQGTIFSYEQYF
-	few	16	TRBV27	TRBJ1-5	TGTGCCAGCAGTTTGTTCGGGGGGGGCTTGGGTCAGCCCCAGCATTTT	CASSLFGGGLGQPQHF
-	few	13	TRBV5-1	TRBJ1-1	TGCGCCAGCAGTCCCTCGGGGCTTCCTGAAGCTTTCTTT	CASSPSGLPEAFF
TRBD1	few	15	TRBV19	TRBJ2-7	TGTGCCAGTAGTGTCCAGACAGGGCGGAATGACGAGCAGTACTTC	CASSVQTGRNDEQYF
-	-	13	TRBV6-5	TRBJ2-2	TGTGCCAGCAGCCGCGGACTGACCGGGGAGCTGTTTTTT	CASSRGLTGELFF
TRBD1	-	15	TRBV7-9	TRBJ2-7	TGTGCCAGCAGCCTCGGGACAGGGGGAAGATACGAGCAGTACTTC	CASSLGTGGRYEQYF
TRBD1	-	14	TRBV9	TRBJ1-3	TGTGCCAGCAGCGGAGGGGGACAGGGAAACACCATATATTTT	CASSGGGQGNTIYF
TRBD1	-	18	TRBV4-2	TRBJ1-5	TGTGCCAGCAGCCAGGAGTTAGGGCAGGGGGACGACAATCAGCCCCAGCATTTT	CASSQELGQGDDNQPQHF
-	few	14	TRBV2	TRBJ2-2	TGTGCCAGCAAGGCCAGCGCGAACACCGGGGAGCTGTTTTTT	CASKASANTGELFF
-	few	19	TRBV10-3	TRBJ2-2	TGTGCCATCAGTGATCGTATTTCCCGACAGGAGGGGAACACCGGGGAGCTGTTTTTT	CAISDRISRQEGNTGELFF
TRBD1	few	15	TRBV6-6	TRBJ1-5	TGTGCCAGCAGGGCGACAGGGGAGAGAAATCAGCCCCAGCATTTT	CASRATGERNQPQHF
-	few	12	TRBV30	TRBJ1-2	TGTGCCTGGAGTGGCCTCTATGTAGGCTACACCTTC	CAWSGLYVGYTF
TRBD1	few	15	TRBV7-8	TRBJ1-5	TGTGCCAGCAGCACGGACAGGGCGAGCAATCAGCCCCAGCATTTT	CASSTDRASNQPQHF
-	-	14	TRBV5-6	TRBJ1-3	TGTGCCAGCAGCTTGGCAGGCTCTGGAAACACCATATATTTT	CASSLAGSGNTIYF
-	once	11	TRBV20-1	TRBJ2-1	TGCAGTGCTAGACCTTACAATGAGCAGTTCTTC	CSARPYNEQFF
-	-	14	TRBV6-1	TRBJ1-1	TGTGCCAGCAGTGAAGGGACAACGAACACTGAAGCTTTCTTT	CASSEGTTNTEAFF
-	-	13	TRBV6-1	TRBJ2-3	TGTGCCAGCAGTGAAGCAGGCACAGATACGCAGTATTTT	CASSEAGTDTQYF
-	-	11	TRBV6-5	TRBJ2-5	TGTGCCAGCGGAACTAAAGAGACCCAGTACTTC	CASGTKETQYF
-	-	15	TRBV6-6	TRBJ2-7	TGTGCCAGCAGCTCCCAGGGAGGTAGCTCCTACGAGCAGTACTTC	CASSSQGGSSYEQYF
-	-	14	TRBV9	TRBJ2-2	TGTGCCAGCAGCGTAGATTCGAACACCGGGGAGCTGTTTTTT	CASSVDSNTGELFF
-	once	11	TRBV6-5	TRBJ1-2	TGTGCCAGCAGTAGGGCAGGGGGCTACACCTTC	CASSRAGGYTF
TRBD1	-	15	TRBV5-4	TRBJ2-1	TGTGCCAGCAGCACCCGGGACAGGGGAAACAATGAGCAGTTCTTC	CASSTRDRGNNEQFF